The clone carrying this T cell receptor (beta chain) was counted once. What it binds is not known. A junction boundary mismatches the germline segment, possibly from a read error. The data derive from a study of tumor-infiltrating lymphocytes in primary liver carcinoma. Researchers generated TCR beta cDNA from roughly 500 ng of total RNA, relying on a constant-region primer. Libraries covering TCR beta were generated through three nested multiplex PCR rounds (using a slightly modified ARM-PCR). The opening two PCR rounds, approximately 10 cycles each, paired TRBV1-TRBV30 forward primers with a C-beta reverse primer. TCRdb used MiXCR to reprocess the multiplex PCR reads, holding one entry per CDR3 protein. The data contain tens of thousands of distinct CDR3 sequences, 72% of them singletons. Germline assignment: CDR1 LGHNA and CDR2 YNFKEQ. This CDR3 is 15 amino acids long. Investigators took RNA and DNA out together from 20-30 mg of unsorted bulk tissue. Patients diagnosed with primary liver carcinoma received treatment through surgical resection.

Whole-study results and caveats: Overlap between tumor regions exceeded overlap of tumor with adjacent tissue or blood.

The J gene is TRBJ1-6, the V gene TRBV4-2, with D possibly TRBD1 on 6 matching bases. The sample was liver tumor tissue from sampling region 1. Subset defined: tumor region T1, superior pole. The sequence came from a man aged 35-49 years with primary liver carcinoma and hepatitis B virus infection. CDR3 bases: TGTACCAGCCGCCGCTTGGACAGTGAGAATTCACCCCTCCACTTT. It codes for CTSRRLDSENSPLHF.